The 26 T cell receptor beta chains in this list originate from one sample, sequenced in a study of beta chain features in type 1 diabetes. Study results and caveats: Shortening of TCRB CDR3s, moderate but significant, appeared in all four CD4+ subsets of Type 1 diabetes patients.

Expressed TCRB transcripts were sequenced, since all the RNA that had been isolated was reverse transcribed. Sequencing used immunoSEQ multiplex PCR; TCRdb keeps in-frame clones, though not all of them. This table has a few hundred thousand clones, 8.5% to 10% appearing once. These receptors have no known antigen. Sequencing was performed on central memory CD4+ T cells from blood. These receptors all stem from a man under 40 with type 1 diabetes.

This clone was seen only a few times. The CDR3 loop is CAWGGGGIPAWGYTF. The CDR3 bases are TGTGCCTGGGGCGGGGGCGGAATCCCCGCCTGGGGCTACACCTTC. The chain joins TRBV30 to TRBJ1-2; TRBD1 might be the D (6 bases). The V and J ends lost 5 bases and 8 bases respectively, with 24 bases between them. Germline loops: CDR1 GTSNPN, CDR2 SVGIG (reference sequence). This CDR3 comprises 15 residues.

There are a few counts of this clone. The chain has TRBV5-1 and TRBJ1-1, with 7 bases that match TRBD1. This CDR3 contains 14 residues. V was pared by 6 bases and J by 1 base, with 6 bases of the junction left unmatched. Germline-derived CDR1 and CDR2 are SGHRS and YFSETQ. The CDR3 DNA follows: TGCGCCAGCACCCCGACAGGGAGGAACACTGAAGCTTTCTTT. It encodes CASTPTGRNTEAFF. The whole variable domain, filled in from reference TRBV5-1 and TRBJ1-1, reads KAGVTQTPRYLIKTRGQQVTLSCSPISGHRSVSWYQQTPGQGLQFLFEYFSETQRNKGNFPGRFSGRQFSNSRSEMNVSTLELGDSALYLCASTPTGRNTEAFFGQGTRLTVV.

The chain couples TRBV2 to TRBJ1-3; D remains unclear. The CDR3 consists of 14 residues. Germline V lookup: CDR1 SNHLY, CDR2 FYNNEI. V was cut by 5 bases and J by 0 bases, with 8 bases left in between. CDR3 residues: CASSFGFSGNTIYF. The CDR3 coding sequence is TGTGCCAGCAGTTTTGGATTCTCTGGAAACACCATATATTTT.

There are many counts of this clone. This chain links TRBV11-1 with TRBJ2-3; 7 bases map to TRBD1. The germline gives CDR1 SGHAT, CDR2 FQDESV (reference sequence). This CDR3 spans 12 amino acids. V trimming: 7 bases; J trimming: 7 bases; junction bases outside the gene matches: 5. The CDR3 DNA is TGTGCCAGCAAAGACAGGGAGAATACGCAGTATTTT. Residues: CASKDRENTQYF.

This clone has just a few counts. The gene calls are TRBV28 and TRBJ1-2; D gene unclear. This CDR3 has 14 amino acids. Germline lookup yields CDR1 MDHEN and CDR2 SYDVKM. Trimming took off 5 bases at V and 6 bases at J, with 16 bases between the two ends. CDR3 in DNA: TGTGCCAGCAGTCAAATCGAAGCGATTCATGGCTACACCTTC. It is translated as CASSQIEAIHGYTF.

Turning to this clone: This same CDR3 is encoded by further DNA sequences in the sample. The chain employs TRBV20-1 and TRBJ2-1; D gene unclear. From germline, CDR1 is DFQATT and CDR2 SNEGSKA (reference sequence). The CDR3 totals 10 residues. With 5 bases removed from V and 7 bases from J, the gap between germline ends came to 6 bases. In DNA, the CDR3 is TGCAGTGCTTTAGGGAATGAGCAGTTCTTC. As protein: CSALGNEQFF.

This clone was seen a handful of times. This sequence joins TRBV29-1 and TRBJ2-3; a weak D match, TRBD1 (6 bases). Trimming left V 5 bases short and J 1 base short, with 10 bases between. The germline V gene has CDR1 SQVTM and CDR2 ANQGSEA. The CDR3 totals 13 residues. Written as DNA, the CDR3 is TGCAGCGTTATCAGGGGCCGCACAGATACGCAGTATTTT. Translation gives CSVIRGRTDTQYF.

This rearrangement joins TRBV30 to TRBJ2-2, with 11 bases matching TRBD2. V dropped 6 bases and J dropped 1; count of bases not matched to a gene: 1. The CDR3 consists of 14 residues. From germline, CDR1 is GTSNPN and CDR2 SVGIG (reference sequence). As DNA, the CDR3 is TGTGCCTGTGGGACTAGCGGGAACACCGGGGAGCTGTTTTTT. This translates into CACGTSGNTGELFF.

This clone was picked up a small number of times. This rearrangement joins TRBV18 to TRBJ2-2; D is ambiguous. Deletions cut 3 bases from V and 2 bases from J, with 7 bases between. This CDR3 is built from 14 residues. CDR1 and CDR2 (germline): KGHSH, LQKENI. The CDR3 spells CASSPQPNTGELFF. As DNA, the CDR3 is TGTGCCAGCTCACCCCAGCCAAACACCGGGGAGCTGTTTTTT.

The rearrangement links TRBV5-1 to TRBJ2-1; 7 nucleotides agree with TRBD2. Germline CDR1 SGHRS, CDR2 YFSETQ. This CDR3 is built from 15 residues. Trimming took 4 bases from V and 9 from J; bases not matched to a gene: 13. CDR3 DNA sequence: TGCGCCAGCAGCCGGGACTATCCGGAAAGCAGTGAGCAGTTCTTC. The encoded protein is CASSRDYPESSEQFF.

The rearrangement uses TRBV9 and TRBJ2-2; D may correspond to TRBD1 or TRBD2 (7 bases each). This CDR3 comprises 17 residues. Germline CDR1 and CDR2: SGDLS and YYNGEE. Trimming removed 4 bases at V and 6 bases at J, with 22 bases between. The CDR3 sequence is CASSTRGAGGSPGELFF. The DNA of the CDR3 is TGTGCCAGCAGCACCCGGGGGGCAGGGGGATCGCCCGGGGAGCTGTTTTTT. Based on the CDR3 plus reference TRBV9 and TRBJ2-2, the full variable domain is DSGVTQTPKHLITATGQRVTLRCSPRSGDLSVYWYQQSLDQGLQFLIQYYNGEERAKGNILERFSAQQFPDLHSELNLSSLELGDSALYFCASSTRGAGGSPGELFFGEGSRLTVL.

This clone was seen only a few times. V gene TRBV27 combines with J gene TRBJ1-1; D gene ambiguous. There are 13 residues in the CDR3. Per the germline V gene, CDR1 is MNHEY and CDR2 is SMNVEV (reference sequence). V was trimmed by 6 bases and J by 1 base, leaving 9 bases between them. The CDR3 nucleotides are TGTGCCAGCAGCATGCGAGGGAACACTGAAGCTTTCTTT. Encoded protein: CASSMRGNTEAFF.

This clone has only a few counts. The chain uses TRBV19 and TRBJ2-3; TRBD2 is a possible D gene (5 bases). This CDR3 spans 15 amino acids. Germline lookup yields CDR1 LNHDA and CDR2 SQIVND (reference sequence). V lost 4 bases, J lost 0 bases, and 11 bases lay in between. DNA for the CDR3: TGTGCCAGTAGTAGCACGGGATTCAGCACAGATACGCAGTATTTT. Its translation: CASSSTGFSTDTQYF.

The sample holds many counts of this clone. The chain couples TRBV6-6 to TRBJ2-7; no firm D call. V lost 0 bases to trimming and J lost 6 bases, with 6 bases between them. Per germline, CDR1 MNHNY and CDR2 SVGAGI (reference sequence). The CDR3 covers 12 residues. CDR3 nucleotides: TGTGCCAGCAGTTACTCAAACGGCGAGCAGTACTTC. Its translation is CASSYSNGEQYF.

This clone has ten or more counts. This chain connects TRBV30 to TRBJ2-7, with D perhaps assigned TRBD1 or TRBD2 (5 bases each). Germline CDR1 is GTSNPN and CDR2 is SVGIG (reference sequence). The CDR3 contains 13 residues. V lost 5 bases and J lost 0, with 11 bases in between. CDR3 in DNA: TGTGCCTGGCGCCGGGACGCCTCCTACGAGCAGTACTTC. This gives the protein CAWRRDASYEQYF. The whole variable domain, filled in from reference TRBV30 and TRBJ2-7, reads SQTIHQWPATLVQPVGSPLSLECTVEGTSNPNLYWYRQAAGRGLQLLFYSVGIGQISSEVPQNLSASRPQDRQFILSSKKLLLSDSGFYLCAWRRDASYEQYFGPGTRLTVT.

This clone was observed at least ten times. This rearrangement joins TRBV7-9 to TRBJ2-7; D is undetermined. This CDR3 contains 13 residues. The V end was cut by 2 bases, the J end by 0 bases, with 5 bases between. CDR1 is SEHNR and CDR2 is FQNEAQ in the germline V gene (reference sequence). CDR3 protein: CASSLPVSYEQYF. The CDR3 DNA reads TGTGCCAGCAGCTTACCTGTCTCCTACGAGCAGTACTTC.

This chain uses TRBV2 with TRBJ2-7, with TRBD1 identical over 8 bases. The V segment lost 10 bases and the J segment 1 base; nucleotides outside the gene matches: 9. The germline CDR1 and CDR2 sequences are SNHLY and FYNNEI. CDR3 length: 14 amino acids. CDR3 sequence (DNA): TGTGCCACAGAGTCACAGGGGGGATCCTACGAGCAGTACTTC. Protein product: CATESQGGSYEQYF.

This clone was counted only a few times. This sequence joins TRBV6-1 and TRBJ1-5; D unresolved. Germline V gene sequence: CDR1 MNHNS, CDR2 SASEGT. This CDR3 is 12 amino acids long. The ends were cut back, 5 bases at V and 10 bases at J, with 12 bases in the middle. CDR3 DNA sequence: TGTGCCAGCAGTCCGAGGATGGGCCCCCAGCATTTT. This encodes CASSPRMGPQHF.

V and J are TRBV29-1 and TRBJ2-7; no firm D call. The CDR3 length is 14 residues. Germline V gene lookup returns CDR1 SQVTM and CDR2 ANQGSEA. Deletions cut 6 bases from V and 2 bases from J, with 17 bases between. CDR3 sequence: CSVHRAGETYEQYF. CDR3 coding DNA: TGCAGCGTCCATCGGGCTGGGGAAACCTACGAGCAGTACTTC.

The chain couples TRBV7-9 to TRBJ2-1; D is perhaps TRBD2 (6 bases). The germline gives CDR1 SEHNR, CDR2 FQNEAQ (reference sequence). CDR3 length: 16 residues. Between the trimmed V and J ends, which lost 5 bases and 2 bases, there was a span of 16 bases. In DNA form, the CDR3 reads TGTGCCAGCAGCATGCGCGGGCGGGGCGCCTACAATGAGCAGTTCTTC. Amino acid sequence: CASSMRGRGAYNEQFF. Drawing the rest from reference TRBV7-9 and TRBJ2-1, the complete variable domain is DTGVSQNPRHKITKRGQNVTFRCDPISEHNRLYWYRQTLGQGPEFLTYFQNEAQLEKSRLLSDRFSAERPKGSFSTLEIQRTEQGDSAMYLCASSMRGRGAYNEQFFGPGTRLTVL.

This sequence joins TRBV6-6 and TRBJ1-1, with 7 bases lining up with TRBD1. Germline assignment: CDR1 MNHNY and CDR2 SVGAGI (reference sequence). V trimming: 6 bases; J trimming: 5 bases; junction bases outside the gene matches: 3. CDR3 length: 12 amino acids. DNA for the CDR3: TGTGCCAGCAGCGTACAGGGGACTGAAGCTTTCTTT. It specifies CASSVQGTEAFF.

This clone occurred a few times. The genes are TRBV7-9 and TRBJ1-5; D is uncertain. This CDR3 comprises 19 residues. Germline V gene lookup returns CDR1 SEHNR and CDR2 FQNEAQ (reference sequence). V lost 2 bases and J 0 bases, leaving 20 bases between the germline ends. The CDR3 loop reads CASSLPEQIIKNSNQPQHF. CDR3 DNA sequence: TGTGCCAGCAGCTTACCGGAACAGATAATCAAAAATAGCAATCAGCCCCAGCATTTT.

This clone was counted many times. V usage is TRBV5-1 and J usage is TRBJ2-7, with D perhaps matching TRBD2 (6 bases). Germline-derived CDR1 and CDR2 are SGHRS and YFSETQ. The CDR3 has 15 residues. The V end was cut by 0 bases, the J end by 2 bases, with 12 bases between. CDR3 residues: CASSLVGLGPYEQYF. CDR3 bases: TGCGCCAGCAGCTTGGTGGGACTGGGCCCCTACGAGCAGTACTTC.

This clone was picked up many times. V is TRBV18 and J is TRBJ2-5; TRBD2 matches 7 bases. J was trimmed by 5 bases and V by 0 bases; bases with no gene match: 12. Looked up from germline, CDR1 is KGHSH and CDR2 is LQKENI. The CDR3 length is 17 residues. The CDR3 nucleotides are TGTGCCAGCTCACCACCACGCAAAGCGGGAATGGGTGAGACCCAGTACTTC. It yields the protein CASSPPRKAGMGETQYF.

In this sample, this clone turned up a few times. This rearrangement joins TRBV28 to TRBJ1-1; 9 bases align to TRBD1. This CDR3 comprises 15 residues. In germline, CDR1 is MDHEN, CDR2 SYDVKM. V lost 3 bases to trimming and J lost 5 bases; unmatched junction nucleotides: 7. The CDR3 sequence: CASSFGGQGVTEAFF. In nucleotides, the CDR3 is TGTGCCAGCAGTTTCGGGGGACAGGGCGTTACTGAAGCTTTCTTT.

V and J are TRBV5-4 and TRBJ1-2; the D is unclear. The CDR3 totals 13 residues. Germline V gives CDR1 SGHNT, CDR2 YYREEE (reference sequence). V lost 4 bases to trimming and J lost 6 bases, with 13 bases between them. The CDR3 nucleotides read TGTGCCAGCAGCGTGGGAGCAATTGATGGCTACACCTTC. The encoded protein is CASSVGAIDGYTF.